These 3 T cell receptor beta chains were all obtained from the same sample, sequenced in a study of shared clonotypes between healthy human individuals. Naive CD8 cells lacked CD45RO, underwent positive selection for CCR7 and left out terminally differentiated effector memory CD45RA+ cells. This table comes from immunoSEQ multiplex PCR, and its TCRdb copy is limited to in-frame clones, with some not included. The sample includes 1.5 million to 2.5 million clones, roughly 94% of them seen just once. Material for sequencing was naive CD8+ T cells sorted from blood. The receptors stem from a young man in good health.

The count of this clone is one. The chain links TRBV18 to TRBJ2-7; 8 bases fit TRBD2. The CDR3 covers 18 residues. V shed 1 base, J shed 2 bases, and the junction held 13 bases outside the gene matches. CDR1 is KGHSH and CDR2 is LQKENI in the germline V gene. CDR3 nucleotide sequence: TGTGCCAGCTCACCACGGGCTCCCTGGGAGACTAGCGCCTACGAGCAGTACTTC. Translated: CASSPRAPWETSAYEQYF.

The chain links TRBV4-1 to TRBJ1-5, with D tentatively TRBD1 (6 bases). V was shortened by 0 bases and J by 7 bases, with 22 bases between the two germline ends. Germline V gives CDR1 MGHRA, CDR2 YSYEKL. The CDR3 totals 18 residues. CDR3 sequence reads: CASSQDLGGRSHNQPQHF. The CDR3 DNA sequence: TGCGCCAGCAGCCAAGATCTCGGGGGGCGAAGCCACAACCAGCCCCAGCATTTT.

This CDR3 reads CASSLFYGYTF. CDR3 sequence (DNA): TGTGCCAGCAGCTTGTTCTATGGCTACACCTTC. The chain combines TRBV5-8 with TRBJ1-2; no clear D. The CDR3 has 11 residues. V was shortened by 1 base and J by 4 bases, with 2 bases between the two germline ends. Germline V gene sequence: CDR1 SGHTS, CDR2 YDEGEE. The whole variable domain, filled in from reference TRBV5-8 and TRBJ1-2, reads EAGVTQSPTHLIKTRGQQATLRCSPISGHTSVYWYQQALGLGLQFLLWYDEGEERNRGNFPPRFSGRQFPNYSSELNVNALELEDSALYLCASSLFYGYTFGSGTRLTVV.